This T cell receptor (beta chain) was retrieved from a study of vaccination effects on CD4 cells after COVID-19. Before sequencing, viral peptide pools were used by the ViraFEST assay to expand antigen-specific CD4+ T cells. Upon completion of about ten days in culture, CD4+ T cells were isolated. The study found no prior SARS-CoV-2 infection in the vaccine recipients, who tested negative for nucleocapsid antibodies. IL-2 medium supplanted half the medium on days 3 and 7. The CDR3 loop spans 14 amino acids. The germline V and J ends were trimmed by 5 bases and 1 base, with 11 bases remaining between them. The V gene's germline CDR1 is MNHEY and CDR2 SMNVEV (reference sequence). This clone was recorded once. Its antigen is as yet unknown. General study points: In the study, convalescent patients were few, and early post-infection timepoints were absent. Healthy vaccinees had only 1 of 255 vaccine-induced clones cross-react with common cold coronaviruses. Whether induced by infection or by vaccine, clones showed marked clonal contraction late after vaccination.

Here immunoSEQ multiplex PCR was the method, and the copy in TCRdb shows in-frame clones only, minus some. The data show 20,000 to 30,000 clones, 73% seen once. The sequencing used CD4+ T cells from PBMCs cultured with SARS-CoV-2 spike peptides, collected before COVID-19 vaccination. V and J are TRBV27 and TRBJ2-5; maybe TRBD1 (5 bases). This TCR came from a human donor who received a COVID-19 vaccine. The DNA for the CDR3 is TGTGCCAGCAGTCATCAGGGTAGCCAAGAGACCCAGTACTTC. This translates into CASSHQGSQETQYF.